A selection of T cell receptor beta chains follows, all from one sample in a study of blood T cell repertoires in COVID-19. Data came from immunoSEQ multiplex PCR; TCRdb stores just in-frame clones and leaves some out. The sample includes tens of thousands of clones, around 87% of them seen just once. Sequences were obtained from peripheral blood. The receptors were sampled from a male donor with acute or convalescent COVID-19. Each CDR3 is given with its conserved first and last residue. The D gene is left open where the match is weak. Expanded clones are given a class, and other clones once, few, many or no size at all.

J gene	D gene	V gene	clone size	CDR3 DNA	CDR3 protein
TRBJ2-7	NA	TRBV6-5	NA	TGTGCCAGCAGTTACTCGGCCCCCAGGGTCGCCTACGAGCAGTACTTC	CASSYSAPRVAYEQYF
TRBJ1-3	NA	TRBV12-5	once	TGTGCTAGTGGGCAACAGGGTGGTGGAAACACCATATATTTT	CASGQQGGGNTIYF
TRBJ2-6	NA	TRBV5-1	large	TGCGCCAGCAGCCCCGGACATTCTGGGGCCAACGTCCTGACTTTC	CASSPGHSGANVLTF
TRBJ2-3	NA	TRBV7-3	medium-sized	TGTGCCAGCAGCTTGGGGGGAGCCACAGATACGCAGTATTTT	CASSLGGATDTQYF
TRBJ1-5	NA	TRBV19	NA	TGTGCCAGTAGTATACAAGCGGGACAGCCCCAGCATTTT	CASSIQAGQPQHF
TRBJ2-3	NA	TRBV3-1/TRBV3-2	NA	TGTGCCAGCAGCCAAGTGGAGGGGTCATGGGATACGCAGTATTTT	CASSQVEGSWDTQYF
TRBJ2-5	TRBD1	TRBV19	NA	TGTGCCAGTAGTCTTCGGGCCTGGGGGACAGGGGATGAGACCCAGTACTTC	CASSLRAWGTGDETQYF
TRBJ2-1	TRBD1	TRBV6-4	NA	TGTGCCAGCAGCGTTCAGGGGGCTTCCTACAATGAGCAGTTCTTC	CASSVQGASYNEQFF
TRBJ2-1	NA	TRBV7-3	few	TGTGCCAGCAGAGCGTCAGGGCAGGCCAATGAGCAGTTCTTC	CASRASGQANEQFF
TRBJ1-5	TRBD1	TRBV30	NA	TGTGCCTGGAGGGGGCGACAGGGGAACAATCAGCCCCAGCATTTT	CAWRGRQGNNQPQHF
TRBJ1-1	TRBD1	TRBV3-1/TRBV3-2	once	TGTGCCAGCAGCTTAGGGGGCGCGGTGAACACTGAAGCTTTCTTT	CASSLGGAVNTEAFF
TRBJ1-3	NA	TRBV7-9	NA	TGTGCCAGCAGCAACCAGGGTTTACCCACCATATATTTT	CASSNQGLPTIYF
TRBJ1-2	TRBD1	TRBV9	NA	TGTGCCAGCAGCCCGGGACAGGTTCATGGCTACACCTTC	CASSPGQVHGYTF
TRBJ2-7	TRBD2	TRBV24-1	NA	TGTGCCACCAGTGCCTCGGGGGGGCGTGACGAGCAGTACTTC	CATSASGGRDEQYF
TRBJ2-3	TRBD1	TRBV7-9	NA	TGTGCCAGCAGCTTACGACAGGGTAGCACAGATACGCAGTATTTT	CASSLRQGSTDTQYF
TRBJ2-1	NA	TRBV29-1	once	TGCAGCGTTGAAGAAAGGTCGGGACATACTATCTTC	CSVEERSGHTIF
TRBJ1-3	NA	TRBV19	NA	TGTGCCAGTAGTATTAGGCGGGAATCTGGAAACACCATATATTTT	CASSIRRESGNTIYF
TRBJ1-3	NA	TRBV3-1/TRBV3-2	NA	TGTGCCAGCAGCCCCAGGACAGTAAACTCTGGAAACACCATATATTTT	CASSPRTVNSGNTIYF
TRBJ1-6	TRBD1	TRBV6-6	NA	TGTGCCAGCAGTCTAGGACAGGGAAATTCGCCCCTCCACTTT	CASSLGQGNSPLHF
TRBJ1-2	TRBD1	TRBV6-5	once	TGTGCCAGCAGAGGACAGGCCAACTATGGCTACACCTTC	CASRGQANYGYTF
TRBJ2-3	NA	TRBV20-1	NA	TGCAGTGCCTATAGCACAGATACGCAGTATTTT	CSAYSTDTQYF
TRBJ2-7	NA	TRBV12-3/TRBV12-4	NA	TGTGCCAGCAGTTTGAACGGGGCCTACGAGCAGTACTTC	CASSLNGAYEQYF
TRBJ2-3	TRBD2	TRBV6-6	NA	TGTGCCAGCAGTTACTCGGGACTAGCGGGGGGAGATACGCAGTATTTT	CASSYSGLAGGDTQYF
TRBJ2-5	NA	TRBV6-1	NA	TGTGCCAGCGGTAAGGGGTTGGAGACCCAGTACTTC	CASGKGLETQYF
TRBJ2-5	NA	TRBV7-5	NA	TGTGCCAGAAGCTTAGACGCGGCGGGGGGGCCAGAGACCCAGTACTTC	CARSLDAAGGPETQYF
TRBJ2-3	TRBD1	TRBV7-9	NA	TGTGCCAGCAGCTTAGGGGACAGGGATACGCAGTATTTT	CASSLGDRDTQYF
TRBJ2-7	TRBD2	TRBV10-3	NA	TGTGCCATCAGTTCTAGCGGGGGCATCTACGAGCAGTACTTC	CAISSSGGIYEQYF
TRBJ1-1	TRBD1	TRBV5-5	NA	TGTGCCAGCAGCTTGGTTGGACAGGGGGGCACTGAAGCTTTCTTT	CASSLVGQGGTEAFF
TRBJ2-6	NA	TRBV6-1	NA	TGTGCCAGCAGTGGGATCAGGGTTACTCCTGGGGCCAACGTCCTGACTTTC	CASSGIRVTPGANVLTF
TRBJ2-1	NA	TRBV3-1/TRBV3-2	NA	TGTGCCAGCAGCCAAGGGTCAGGATCCTACAATGAGCAGTTCTTC	CASSQGSGSYNEQFF
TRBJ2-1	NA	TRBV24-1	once	TGTGCCACCAGTGATTTGCTGGGGCCCGAGCAGTTCTTC	CATSDLLGPEQFF
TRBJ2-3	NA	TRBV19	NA	TGTGCCAGTAGTCTAACCGGGAAGACAGATACGCAGTATTTT	CASSLTGKTDTQYF
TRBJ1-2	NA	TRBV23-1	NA	TGCGCCAGCAGTGTTCCGGGTTCGTCTTTCCGAGGCTACACCTTC	CASSVPGSSFRGYTF
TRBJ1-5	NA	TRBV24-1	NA	TGTGCCACCAGTGAGGCAGGGAGGCAGCCCCAGCATTTT	CATSEAGRQPQHF
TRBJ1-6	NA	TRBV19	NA	TGTGCCAGTCACGGGAGGGGACCCCTCCACTTT	CASHGRGPLHF
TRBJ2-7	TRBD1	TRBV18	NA	TGTGCCAGCTCACCACCCGGGACAGGACACTACGAGCAGTACTTC	CASSPPGTGHYEQYF
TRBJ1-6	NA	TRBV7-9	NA	TGTGCCAGCAGCCCCGACGCCGCCTCCGGGAGCTCACCCCTCCACTTT	CASSPDAASGSSPLHF
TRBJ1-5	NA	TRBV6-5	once	TGTGCCACCGCAGCGCGCGGAAGCAATCAGCCCCAGCATTTT	CATAARGSNQPQHF
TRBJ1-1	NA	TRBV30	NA	TGTGCCTGGAGTGTAAGGGCAGGGGACGCTTTCTTT	CAWSVRAGDAFF
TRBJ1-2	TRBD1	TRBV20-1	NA	TGCAGTGCCGGACAGGGGACCCCCTTC	CSAGQGTPF
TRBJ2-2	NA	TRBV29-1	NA	TGCAGCGTTGAAGTTCCGGGGGACACCGGGGAGCTGTTTTTT	CSVEVPGDTGELFF
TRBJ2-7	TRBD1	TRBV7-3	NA	TGTGCCAGCAGCTCTACCCGGGACAGGGATTTCAACGAGCAGTACTTC	CASSSTRDRDFNEQYF
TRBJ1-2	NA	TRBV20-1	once	TGCAGTGCTAGAACGGGTGGCTACACCTTC	CSARTGGYTF
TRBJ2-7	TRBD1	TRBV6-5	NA	TGTGCCAGGCCCCGGGACAGGGGGTACGAGCAGTACTTC	CARPRDRGYEQYF
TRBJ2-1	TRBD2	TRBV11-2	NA	TGTGCCAGCAGCACTACGGGGGGCTACAATGAGCAGTTCTTC	CASSTTGGYNEQFF
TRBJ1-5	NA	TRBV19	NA	TGTGCCAGTAGCTCCCGGGAGGGCAATCAGCCCCAGCATTTT	CASSSREGNQPQHF
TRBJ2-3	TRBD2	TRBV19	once	TGTGCCAGTAGTGTAAGCGCTAGCGGGGGGGCCGTAGATACGCAGTATTTT	CASSVSASGGAVDTQYF
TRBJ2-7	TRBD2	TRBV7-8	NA	TGTGCCAGCAGCTTAGCTAGCGGGGGATACGAGCAGTACTTC	CASSLASGGYEQYF
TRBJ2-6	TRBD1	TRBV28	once	TGTGCCAGTAAGGGACAGAGCTCTGGGGCCAACGTCCTGACTTTC	CASKGQSSGANVLTF
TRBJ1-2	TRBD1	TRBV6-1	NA	TGTGCCAGCAGTGAAGATACAGGGGGAACCAACTATGGCTACACCTTC	CASSEDTGGTNYGYTF
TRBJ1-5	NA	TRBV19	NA	TGTGCCAGTAGACTTAACGAAGTCGCCAATCAGCCCCAGCATTTT	CASRLNEVANQPQHF
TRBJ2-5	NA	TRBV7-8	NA	TGTGCCAGCAGCTTAGGGCGGGAGACCCAGTACTTC	CASSLGRETQYF
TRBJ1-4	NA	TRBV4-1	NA	TGCGCCAGCAGCCAAGATCCGAACACCCGTGAAAAACTGTTTTTT	CASSQDPNTREKLFF